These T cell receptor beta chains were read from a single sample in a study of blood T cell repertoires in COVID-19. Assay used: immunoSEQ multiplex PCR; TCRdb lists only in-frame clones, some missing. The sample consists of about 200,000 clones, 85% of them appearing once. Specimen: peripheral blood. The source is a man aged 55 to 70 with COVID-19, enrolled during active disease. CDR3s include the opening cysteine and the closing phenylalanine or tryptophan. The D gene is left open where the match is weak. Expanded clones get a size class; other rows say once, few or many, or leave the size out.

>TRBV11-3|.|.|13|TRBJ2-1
TGTGCCAGCAGCTCCAGATTTAACAATGAGCAGTTCTTC
CASSSRFNNEQFF
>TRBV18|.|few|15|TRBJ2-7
TGTGCCAGCTCCTCCACGCGGCAGGGGACCTGGGAGCAGTACTTC
CASSSTRQGTWEQYF
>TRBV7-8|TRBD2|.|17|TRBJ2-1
TGTGCCAGCAGCGACGGACTAGCGGGAGGGCCTCTCGATGAGCAGTTCTTC
CASSDGLAGGPLDEQFF
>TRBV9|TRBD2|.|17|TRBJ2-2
TGTGCCAGCAGCCTCCGCGGACTAGCGGGATCCACCGGGGAGCTGTTTTTT
CASSLRGLAGSTGELFF
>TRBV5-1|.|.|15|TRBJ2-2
TGCGCCAGCGCCGTCGAGGGGGAGTCGAACGGGGAGCTGTTTTTT
CASAVEGESNGELFF
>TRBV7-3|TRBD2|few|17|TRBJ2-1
TGTGCCAGCAGCTCTCTTTCGACTAGCGGGTCCTACAATGAGCAGTTCTTC
CASSSLSTSGSYNEQFF
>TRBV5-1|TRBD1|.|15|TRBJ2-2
TGCGCCAGCAGCTTGGCAGGACAGGGCACCGGGGAGCTGTTTTTT
CASSLAGQGTGELFF
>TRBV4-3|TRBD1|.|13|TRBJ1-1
TGCGCCAGCAGCTCGACAGGGCGAACTGAAGCTTTCTTT
CASSSTGRTEAFF
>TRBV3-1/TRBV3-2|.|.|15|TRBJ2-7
TGTGCCAGCAGCCAAGTTTACGGGAGCTCCTACGAGCAGTACTTC
CASSQVYGSSYEQYF
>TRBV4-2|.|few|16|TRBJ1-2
TGTGCCAGCAGCCTCAATCGGGGGGTTCTGGAGGGTGGCTACACCTTC
CASSLNRGVLEGGYTF
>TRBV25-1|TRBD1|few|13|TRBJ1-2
TGTGCCAGCAGTGGAAAGGGGGCGAAGGGCTACACCTTC
CASSGKGAKGYTF
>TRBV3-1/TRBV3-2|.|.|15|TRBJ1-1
TGTGCCAGCAGCCAAGATAGAGGGAAGAACACTGAAGCTTTCTTT
CASSQDRGKNTEAFF
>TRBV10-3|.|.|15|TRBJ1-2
TGTGCCATCAGTGAGCAGCTCCAGGGCTACTATGGCTACACCTTC
CAISEQLQGYYGYTF
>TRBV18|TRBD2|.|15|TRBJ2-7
TGTGCCAGCTCACCAAGGGTAGCGGGTCGCTTCGAGCAGTACTTC
CASSPRVAGRFEQYF
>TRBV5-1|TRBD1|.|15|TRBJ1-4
TGCGCCAGCACCACAGGGGTAAGGTCTGGTGAAAAACTGTTTTTT
CASTTGVRSGEKLFF
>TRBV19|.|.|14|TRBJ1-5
TGTGCCAGTAGTAATACTCTTCAGGTACAGCCCCAGCATTTT
CASSNTLQVQPQHF
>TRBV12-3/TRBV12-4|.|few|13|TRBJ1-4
TGTGCCAGCGTCTCGTGGCCAAATGAAAAACTGTTTTTT
CASVSWPNEKLFF
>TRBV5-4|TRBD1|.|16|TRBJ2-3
TGTGCCAGCAGCGCAACGGACAGGCGGCCCACAGATACGCAGTATTTT
CASSATDRRPTDTQYF
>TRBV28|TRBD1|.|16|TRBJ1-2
TGTGCCAGCAGTTCACCCTGGTCGGACAGGGGGGTAGGTTACACCTTC
CASSSPWSDRGVGYTF
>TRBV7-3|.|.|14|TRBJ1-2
TGTGCCAGCAGTCGTACCGGGACAAAGGGTGGCTACACCTTC
CASSRTGTKGGYTF
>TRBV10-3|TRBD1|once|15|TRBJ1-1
TGTGCCATCAGTGAGTCGAACAGGGGGGTCACTGAAGCTTTCTTT
CAISESNRGVTEAFF
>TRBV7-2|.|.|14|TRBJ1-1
TGTGCCAGCAGCTTTGACAGAATGAACACTGAAGCTTTCTTT
CASSFDRMNTEAFF
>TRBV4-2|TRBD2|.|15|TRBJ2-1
TGTGCCAGCAGCTCAGGCGGGAGGGCCTACAATGAGCAGTTCTTC
CASSSGGRAYNEQFF